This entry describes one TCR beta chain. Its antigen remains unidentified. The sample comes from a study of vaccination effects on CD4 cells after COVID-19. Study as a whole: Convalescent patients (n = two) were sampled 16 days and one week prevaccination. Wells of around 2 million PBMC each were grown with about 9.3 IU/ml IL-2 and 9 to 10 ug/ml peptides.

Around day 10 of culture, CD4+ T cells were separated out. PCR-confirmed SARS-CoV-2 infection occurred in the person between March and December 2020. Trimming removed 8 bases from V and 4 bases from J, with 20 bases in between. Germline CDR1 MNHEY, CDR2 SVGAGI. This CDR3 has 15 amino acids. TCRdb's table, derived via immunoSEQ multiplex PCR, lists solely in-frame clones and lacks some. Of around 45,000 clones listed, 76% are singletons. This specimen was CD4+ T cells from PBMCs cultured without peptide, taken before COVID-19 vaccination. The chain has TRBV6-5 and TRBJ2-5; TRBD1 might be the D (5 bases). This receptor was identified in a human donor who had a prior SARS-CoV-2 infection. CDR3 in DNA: TGTGCCAGCCCCCAAGGGGTTTATGTTTTAGAGACCCAGTACTTC. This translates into CASPQGVYVLETQYF.